This entry lists 11 T cell receptor beta chains sequenced from one sample in a study of OX40 agonist ivuxolimab in advanced cancers. Assay used: immunoSEQ multiplex PCR; TCRdb lists only in-frame clones, some missing. The sample includes tens of thousands of clones, approximately 89% seen only once; the top ten take approximately 12%. This specimen consisted of CD4+ or CD8+ T cells sorted from blood, obtained in a trial of the OX40 agonist ivuxolimab. These receptors were collected from an adult with an advanced solid tumor such as melanoma, head and neck, liver or kidney cancer.

The genes are TRBV28 and TRBJ2-3; 12 bases fit TRBD2. Trimming took 8 bases from V and 2 from J; bases not matched to a gene: 5. CDR3 length equals 15 residues. The V gene's germline CDR1 is MDHEN and CDR2 SYDVKM. The CDR3 loop is CASLGLAGFTDTQYF. The CDR3 coding sequence is TGTGCCAGCCTCGGACTAGCGGGATTCACAGATACGCAGTATTTT.

The chain couples TRBV4-1 to TRBJ2-1; the D is unclear. V was shortened by 1 base and J by 7 bases, with 8 bases between the two germline ends. Germline CDR1 MGHRA, CDR2 YSYEKL. The CDR3 sequence is 13 residues long. The CDR3 protein is CASSQVGLNEQFF. The CDR3 nucleotides are TGCGCCAGCAGCCAAGTGGGCTTAAATGAGCAGTTCTTC.

By share, this clone counts as large. This sequence joins TRBV5-1 and TRBJ2-1; 10 bases are shared with TRBD2. V lost 4 bases and J lost 4; bases outside the gene matches: 5. Per the germline V gene, CDR1 is SGHRS and CDR2 is YFSETQ. The CDR3 totals 15 residues. Here the CDR3 DNA reads TGCGCCAGCAGCACCGGACTAGCGGAATACAATGAGCAGTTCTTC. This encodes CASSTGLAEYNEQFF.

The V call is TRBV30, the J call TRBJ1-6, with a weak D call TRBD1 (5 bases). CDR1 GTSNPN and CDR2 SVGIG come from the germline V gene (reference sequence). Trimming took 2 bases from V and 6 from J, leaving 11 bases between them. The CDR3 spans 14 residues. CDR3 sequence: CAWSSGLGNSPLHF. The CDR3 DNA follows: TGTGCCTGGAGTTCAGGGTTGGGTAATTCACCCCTCCACTTT.

The V call is TRBV5-4, the J call TRBJ2-5; TRBD2 matches 10 bases. The CDR3 has 15 residues. The J segment lost 0 bases and the V segment lost 6 bases, leaving 5 bases of the junction unmatched. Per the germline V gene, CDR1 is SGHNT and CDR2 is YYREEE (reference sequence). CDR3 in DNA: TGTGCCAGCACCGGAGCGGGGGGGGACCAAGAGACCCAGTACTTC. It encodes CASTGAGGDQETQYF.

This clone was counted a single time. CDR3 residues: CASSLRETYNEQFF. CDR3 in DNA: TGTGCCAGCAGTTTACGGGAGACCTACAATGAGCAGTTCTTC. The chain links TRBV27 to TRBJ2-1, with D possibly matching TRBD2 (6 bases). V lost 2 bases and J lost 2, with 7 bases in between. CDR1 and CDR2 (germline): MNHEY, SMNVEV (reference sequence). This CDR3 has 14 residues.

The chain carries TRBV28 and TRBJ2-3; 8 bases fit TRBD2. In germline, CDR1 is MDHEN, CDR2 SYDVKM. The CDR3 runs to 15 residues. V gave up 5 bases and J gave up 0 bases; unmatched junction bases: 4. This chain's CDR3 is CASSLTSASTDTQYF. As DNA, the CDR3 is TGTGCCAGCAGTCTGACTAGCGCCAGCACAGATACGCAGTATTTT.

The chain recombines TRBV5-5 with TRBJ2-7, with 13 bases aligning to TRBD2. V shed 4 bases, J shed 1 base, and the junction held 5 bases outside the gene matches. The CDR3 spans 16 residues. The germline V gene encodes CDR1 SGHKS and CDR2 YYEKEE (reference sequence). Here the CDR3 reads CASSTTSGRKSYEQYF. The CDR3 nucleotides read TGTGCCAGCAGCACGACTAGCGGGAGGAAGTCCTACGAGCAGTACTTC.

The CDR3 coding sequence is TGTGCCAGCAGCTTCGGACGGAACACCGGGGAGCTGTTTTTT. Protein product: CASSFGRNTGELFF. The chain uses TRBV5-5 and TRBJ2-2; D is ambiguous. V lost 2 bases, J lost 1 base, and 6 bases lay in between. Germline-derived CDR1 and CDR2 are SGHKS and YYEKEE (reference sequence). This CDR3 comprises 14 residues.

This sequence joins TRBV9 and TRBJ1-2; 9 bases match TRBD1. This CDR3 spans 16 amino acids. Trimming removed 6 bases from V and 5 bases from J; junction bases left unmatched: 14. Germline-derived CDR1 and CDR2 are SGDLS and YYNGEE. For the CDR3, the DNA is TGTGCCAGCACCCCGGGACAGGGAGGAGGGGCTTATGGCTACACCTTC. As protein: CASTPGQGGGAYGYTF.

This clone was seen only a few times. The CDR3 region has the DNA TGTGCCAGCAGCCAATTTTACGGGGCCCAAAATGAAAAACTGTTTTTT. This gives the protein CASSQFYGAQNEKLFF. V and J are TRBV14 and TRBJ1-4; TRBD1 might be the D (5 bases). Germline assignment: CDR1 SGHDN and CDR2 FVKESK. Trimming cost V 2 bases and J 5 bases, with 15 bases left between them. The CDR3 length is 16 residues.